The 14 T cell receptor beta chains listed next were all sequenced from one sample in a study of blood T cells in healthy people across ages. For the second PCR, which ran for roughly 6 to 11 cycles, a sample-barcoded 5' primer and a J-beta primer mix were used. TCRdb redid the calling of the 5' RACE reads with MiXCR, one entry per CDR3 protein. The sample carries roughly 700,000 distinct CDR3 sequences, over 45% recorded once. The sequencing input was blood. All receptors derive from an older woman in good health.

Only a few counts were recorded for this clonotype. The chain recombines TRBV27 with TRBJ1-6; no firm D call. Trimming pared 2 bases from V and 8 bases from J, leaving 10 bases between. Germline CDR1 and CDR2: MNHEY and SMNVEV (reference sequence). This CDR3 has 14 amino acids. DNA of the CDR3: TGTGCCAGCAGTTTAGTACAGCGCTATTCACCCCTCCACTTT. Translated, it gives CASSLVQRYSPLHF.

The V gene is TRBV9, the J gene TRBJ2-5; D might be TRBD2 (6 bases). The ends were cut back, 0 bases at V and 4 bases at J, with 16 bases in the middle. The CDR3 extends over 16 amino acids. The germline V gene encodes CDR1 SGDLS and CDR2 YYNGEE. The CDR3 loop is CASSVGGPGELETQYF. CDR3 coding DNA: TGTGCCAGCAGCGTAGGTGGACCGGGGGAATTAGAGACCCAGTACTTC. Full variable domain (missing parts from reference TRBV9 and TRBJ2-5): DSGVTQTPKHLITATGQRVTLRCSPRSGDLSVYWYQQSLDQGLQFLIQYYNGEERAKGNILERFSAQQFPDLHSELNLSSLELGDSALYFCASSVGGPGELETQYFGPGTRLLVL.

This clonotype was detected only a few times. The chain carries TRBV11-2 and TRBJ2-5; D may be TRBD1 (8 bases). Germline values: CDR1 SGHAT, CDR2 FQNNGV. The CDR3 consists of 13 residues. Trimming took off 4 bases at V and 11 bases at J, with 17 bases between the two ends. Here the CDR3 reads CASSSQGAREQYF. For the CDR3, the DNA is TGTGCCAGCAGCTCCCAGGGGGCGCGGGAGCAGTACTTC.

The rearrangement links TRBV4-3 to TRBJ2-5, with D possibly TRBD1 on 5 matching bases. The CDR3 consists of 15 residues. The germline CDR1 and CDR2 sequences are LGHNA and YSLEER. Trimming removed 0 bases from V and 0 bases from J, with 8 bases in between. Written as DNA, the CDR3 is TGCGCCAGCAGCCAAGAAGGGGCTTACCAAGAGACCCAGTACTTC. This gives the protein CASSQEGAYQETQYF.

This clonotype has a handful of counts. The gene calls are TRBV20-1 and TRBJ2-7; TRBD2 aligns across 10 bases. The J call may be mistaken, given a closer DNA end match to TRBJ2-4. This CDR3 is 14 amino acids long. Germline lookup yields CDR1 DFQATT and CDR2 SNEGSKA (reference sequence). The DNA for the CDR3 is TGCAGTGCTTACCCCTCTAGCGGGAGTTACATTCAGTACTTC. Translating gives CSAYPSSGSYIQYF.

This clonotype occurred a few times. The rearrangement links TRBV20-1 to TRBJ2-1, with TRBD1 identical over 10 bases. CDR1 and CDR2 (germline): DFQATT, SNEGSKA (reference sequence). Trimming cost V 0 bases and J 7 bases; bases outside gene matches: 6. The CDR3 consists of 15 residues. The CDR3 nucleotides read TGCAGTGCTAGAGAGGCGACAGGGGGCGGGAATGAGCAGTTCTTC. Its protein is CSAREATGGGNEQFF.

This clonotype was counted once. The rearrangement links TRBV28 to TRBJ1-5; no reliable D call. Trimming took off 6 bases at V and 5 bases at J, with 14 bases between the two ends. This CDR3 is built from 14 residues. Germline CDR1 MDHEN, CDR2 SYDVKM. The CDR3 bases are TGTGCCAGCAGCCGGAACGAGTGGTATCAGCCCCAGCATTTT. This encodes CASSRNEWYQPQHF.

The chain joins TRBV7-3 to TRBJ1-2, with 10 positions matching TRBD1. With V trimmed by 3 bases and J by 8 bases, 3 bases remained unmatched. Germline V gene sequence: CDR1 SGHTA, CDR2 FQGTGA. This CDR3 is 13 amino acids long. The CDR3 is CASSFGTGDGYTF. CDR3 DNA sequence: TGTGCCAGCAGCTTTGGGACAGGGGACGGCTACACCTTC.

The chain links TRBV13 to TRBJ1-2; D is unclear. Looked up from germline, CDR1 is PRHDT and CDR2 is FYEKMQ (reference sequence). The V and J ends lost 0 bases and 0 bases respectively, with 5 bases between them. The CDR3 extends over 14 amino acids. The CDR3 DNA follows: TGTGCCAGCAGCTTAGGTGCAGCTAACTATGGCTACACCTTC. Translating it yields CASSLGAANYGYTF.

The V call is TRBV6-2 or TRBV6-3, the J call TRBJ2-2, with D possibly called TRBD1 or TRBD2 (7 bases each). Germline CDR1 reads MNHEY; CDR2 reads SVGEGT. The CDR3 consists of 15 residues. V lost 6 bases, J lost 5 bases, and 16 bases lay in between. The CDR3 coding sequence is TGTGCCAGCAGCATGGGAGGGGGCTTTACCGGGGAGCTGTTTTTT. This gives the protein CASSMGGGFTGELFF.

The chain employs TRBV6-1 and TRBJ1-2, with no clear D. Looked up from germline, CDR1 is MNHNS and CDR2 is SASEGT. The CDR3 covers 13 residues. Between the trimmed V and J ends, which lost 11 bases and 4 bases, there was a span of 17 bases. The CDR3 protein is CASSIQWRYGYTF. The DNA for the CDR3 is TGTGCCTCATCTATCCAGTGGCGCTATGGCTACACCTTC.

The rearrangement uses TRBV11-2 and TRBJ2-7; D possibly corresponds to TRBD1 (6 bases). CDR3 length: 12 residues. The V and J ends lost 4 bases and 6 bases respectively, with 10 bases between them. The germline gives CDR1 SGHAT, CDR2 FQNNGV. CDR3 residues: CASSWQGREQYF. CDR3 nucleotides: TGTGCCAGCAGCTGGCAGGGGCGCGAGCAGTACTTC.

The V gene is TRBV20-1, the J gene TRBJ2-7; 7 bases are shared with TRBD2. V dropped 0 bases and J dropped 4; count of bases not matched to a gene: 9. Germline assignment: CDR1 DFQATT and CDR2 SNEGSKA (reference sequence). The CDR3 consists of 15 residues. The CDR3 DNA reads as TGCAGTGCTAGAGATTGGCAGGGAGGGCCGTACGAGCAGTACTTC. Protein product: CSARDWQGGPYEQYF.

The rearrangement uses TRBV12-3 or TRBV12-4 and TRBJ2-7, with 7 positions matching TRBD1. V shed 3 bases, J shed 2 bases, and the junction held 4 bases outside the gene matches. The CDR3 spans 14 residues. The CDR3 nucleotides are TGTGCCAGCAGTTTGGGACAGTATCCCTACGAGCAGTACTTC. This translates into CASSLGQYPYEQYF.